One T cell receptor (beta chain) is described in this entry. At least ten counts were recorded for this clonotype. Its antigen is not yet known. Base qualities are not recorded, but no much larger clone differs from it by a single base. The data were taken from a study of T cell repertoires in cytomegalovirus infection (dated by TCRdb to about 2019). Study-level background: The HLA type of each donor mattered for the analysis, because public TCR beta signatures pointed to carriage of CMV infection along with the matching HLA type. What the authors observed across the whole study: Carriers of CMV infection plus the relevant HLA type were discriminated by the cumulative frequency of public TCR beta family members in the study cohort and in an independent approximately 350-donor cohort. The ex vivo response was dominated by HLA-C-restricted CMV-specific TCR beta clonotypes, which also provided the single most frequent clonotype in two of eight donors.

The germline V gene (reference sequence) sets CDR1 to LNHDA and CDR2 to SQIVND. V lost 5 bases and J lost 3 bases; the stretch between them is 10 bases long. The CDR3 goes from the cysteine to the phenylalanine over 13 residues. The DNA shown is the 39-base CDR3, in frame from base 1. Sequenced using an Illumina HiSeq 1500. In TCRdb, the public reads were trimmed at Q25 with fastp and aligned with MiXCR, with productive beta chains retained. Every entry covers one CDR3 protein and lists the most common genes and DNA from its rows. Within this sample are a few hundred thousand distinct CDR3 sequences, with roughly an eighth of them counted one time only. The ten most abundant clones make up around 8.7% of the sample.

The sequence derives from a human donor in good health (CMV status not recorded). Some clones in this sample may be carry-over from other donors' samples. This sequence uses TRBV19 and TRBJ1-1; the D segment cannot be called with confidence. The sample comprised PBMCs. The DNA is as follows: TGTGCCAGTAGTCTAAATCCAGACACTGAAGCTTTCTTT. It specifies CASSLNPDTEAFF.